The source of this TCR beta chain is a study of identical twins. Broader study findings: Memory repertoires showed no such pattern, whereas abundant cord blood beta clonotypes carried fewer insertions.

TCRdb analysed the 5' RACE reads with MiXCR anew, one entry per CDR3 protein. The sample includes 200,000 to 250,000 distinct CDR3 sequences, 12% seen only once; the top ten take around 4%. Every donor was a healthy Caucasian. This clonotype was found a few times. The antigen remains undetermined. Germline V gives CDR1 LGHNA, CDR2 YNFKEQ. CDR3 length equals 16 residues. The trim removed 1 base at V and 1 base at J, leaving 3 bases unmatched. These data also featured in a second study, about yellow fever vaccine responses in identical twins. That paper notes: In identical twins, vaccine T cell responses appeared partly shared and partly individual.

The chain employs TRBV4-2 and TRBJ2-3; 9 nucleotides match TRBD2. Sequencing was done on a sample of memory (CD45RO+) T cells sorted from blood. The TCR comes from a woman under 30 in good health. The CDR3 DNA follows: TGTGCCAGCAGCCAAGTAGTAGCGGGAGGCACAGATACGCAGTATTTT. Protein product: CASSQVVAGGTDTQYF.